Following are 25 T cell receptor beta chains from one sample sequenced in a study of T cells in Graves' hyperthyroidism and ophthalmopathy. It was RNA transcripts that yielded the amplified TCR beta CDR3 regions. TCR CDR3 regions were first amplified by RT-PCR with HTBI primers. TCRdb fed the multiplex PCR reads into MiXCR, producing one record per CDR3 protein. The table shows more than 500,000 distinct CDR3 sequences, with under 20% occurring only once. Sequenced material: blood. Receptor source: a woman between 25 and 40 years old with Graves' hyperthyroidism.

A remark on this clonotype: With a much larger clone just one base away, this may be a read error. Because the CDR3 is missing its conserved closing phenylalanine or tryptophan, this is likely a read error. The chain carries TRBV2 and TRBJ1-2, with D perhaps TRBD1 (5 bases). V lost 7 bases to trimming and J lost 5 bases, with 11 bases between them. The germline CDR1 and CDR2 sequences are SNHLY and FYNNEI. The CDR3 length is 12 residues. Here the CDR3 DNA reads TGTGCCAGCACGCAGGGACCGTATGGCTACACCCTC. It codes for CASTQGPYGYTL.

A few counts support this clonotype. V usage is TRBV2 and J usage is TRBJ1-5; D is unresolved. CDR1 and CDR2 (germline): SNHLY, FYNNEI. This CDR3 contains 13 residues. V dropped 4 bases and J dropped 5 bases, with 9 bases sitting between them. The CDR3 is CASSGGPHQPQHF. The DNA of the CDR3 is TGTGCCAGCAGTGGAGGACCGCATCAGCCCCAGCATTTT.

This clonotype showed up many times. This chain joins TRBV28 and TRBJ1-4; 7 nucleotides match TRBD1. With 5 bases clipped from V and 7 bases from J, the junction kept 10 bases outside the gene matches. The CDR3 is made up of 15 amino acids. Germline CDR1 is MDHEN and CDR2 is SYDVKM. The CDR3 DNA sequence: TGTGCCAGCAGTGCCACACAGGGGACAGCTGAAAAACTGTTTTTT. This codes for CASSATQGTAEKLFF.

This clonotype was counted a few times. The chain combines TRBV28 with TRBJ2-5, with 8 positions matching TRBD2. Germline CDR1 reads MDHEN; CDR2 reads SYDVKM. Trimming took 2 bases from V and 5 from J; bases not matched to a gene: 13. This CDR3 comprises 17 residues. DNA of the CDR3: TGTGCCAGCAGTTTAAGTCCGGGACTAGAGGATTTGGAGACCCAGTACTTC. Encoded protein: CASSLSPGLEDLETQYF.

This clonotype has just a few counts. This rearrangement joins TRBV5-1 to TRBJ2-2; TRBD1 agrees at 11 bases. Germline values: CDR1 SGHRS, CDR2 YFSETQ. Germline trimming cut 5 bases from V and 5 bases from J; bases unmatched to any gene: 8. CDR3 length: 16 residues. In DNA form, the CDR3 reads TGCGCCAGCAGGCGGCCGGGACAGGGGGAGACCGGGGAGCTGTTTTTT. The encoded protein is CASRRPGQGETGELFF.

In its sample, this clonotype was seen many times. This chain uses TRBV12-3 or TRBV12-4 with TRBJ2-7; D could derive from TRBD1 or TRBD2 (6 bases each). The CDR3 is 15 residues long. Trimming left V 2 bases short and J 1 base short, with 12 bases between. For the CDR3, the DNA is TGTGCCAGCAGTTTATTCCGGGGGCCTTCCTACGAGCAGTACTTC. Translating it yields CASSLFRGPSYEQYF.

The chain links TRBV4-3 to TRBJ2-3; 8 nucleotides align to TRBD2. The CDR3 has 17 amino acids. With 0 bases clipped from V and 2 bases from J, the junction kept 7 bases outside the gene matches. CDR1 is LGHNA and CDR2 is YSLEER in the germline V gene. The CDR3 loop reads CASSQDRASGFTDTQYF. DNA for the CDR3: TGCGCCAGCAGCCAAGATAGGGCTAGCGGGTTCACAGATACGCAGTATTTT.

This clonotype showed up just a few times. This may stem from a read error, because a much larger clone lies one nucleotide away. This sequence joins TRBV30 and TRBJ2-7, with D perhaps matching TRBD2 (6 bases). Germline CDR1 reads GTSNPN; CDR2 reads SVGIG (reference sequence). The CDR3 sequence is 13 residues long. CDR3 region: CAWSVGGTPVQHF. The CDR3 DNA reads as TGTGCCTGGAGTGTGGGCGGGACCCCGGTGCAGCACTTC.

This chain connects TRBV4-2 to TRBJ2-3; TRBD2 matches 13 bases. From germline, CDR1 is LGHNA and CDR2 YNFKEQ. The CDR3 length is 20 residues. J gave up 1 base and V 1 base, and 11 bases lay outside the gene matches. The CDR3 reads CASSQGGQGLAGLRTDTQYF. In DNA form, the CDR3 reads TGTGCCAGCAGCCAAGGTGGTCAGGGACTAGCGGGACTACGCACAGATACGCAGTATTTT.

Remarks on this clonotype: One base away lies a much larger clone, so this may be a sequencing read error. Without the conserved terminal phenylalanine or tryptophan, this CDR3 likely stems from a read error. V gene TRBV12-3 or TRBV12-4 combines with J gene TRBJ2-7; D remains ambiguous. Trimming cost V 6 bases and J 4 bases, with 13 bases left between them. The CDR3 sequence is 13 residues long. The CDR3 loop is CASSQGPKYEQYL. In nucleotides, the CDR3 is TGTGCCAGCAGCCAAGGACCGAAGTACGAGCAGTACCTC.

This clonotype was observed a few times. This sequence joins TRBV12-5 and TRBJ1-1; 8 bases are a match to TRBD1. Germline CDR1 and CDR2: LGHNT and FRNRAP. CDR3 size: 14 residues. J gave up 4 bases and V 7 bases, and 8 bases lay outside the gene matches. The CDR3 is CASAWDRLGTEAFF. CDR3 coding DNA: TGTGCTAGTGCCTGGGACAGGTTGGGCACTGAAGCTTTCTTT.

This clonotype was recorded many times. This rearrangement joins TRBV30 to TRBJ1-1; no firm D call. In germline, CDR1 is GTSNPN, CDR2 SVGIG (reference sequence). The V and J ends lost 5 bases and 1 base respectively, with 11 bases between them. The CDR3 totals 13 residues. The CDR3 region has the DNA TGTGCCTGGTCTCCGACGGCGAACACTGAAGCTTTCTTT. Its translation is CAWSPTANTEAFF.

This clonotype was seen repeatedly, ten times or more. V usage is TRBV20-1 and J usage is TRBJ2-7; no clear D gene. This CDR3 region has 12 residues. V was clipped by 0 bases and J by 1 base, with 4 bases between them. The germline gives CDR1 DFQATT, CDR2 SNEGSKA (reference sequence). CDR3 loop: CSARDRSYEQYF. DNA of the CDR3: TGCAGTGCTAGAGATCGATCCTACGAGCAGTACTTC.

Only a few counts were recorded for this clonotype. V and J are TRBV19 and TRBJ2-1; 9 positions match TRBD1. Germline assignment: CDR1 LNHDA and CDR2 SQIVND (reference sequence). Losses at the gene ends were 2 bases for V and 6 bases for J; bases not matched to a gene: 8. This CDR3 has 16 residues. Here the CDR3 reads CASSIFPGQGPNEQFF. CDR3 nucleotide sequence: TGTGCCAGTAGTATATTCCCGGGACAGGGACCCAATGAGCAGTTCTTC.

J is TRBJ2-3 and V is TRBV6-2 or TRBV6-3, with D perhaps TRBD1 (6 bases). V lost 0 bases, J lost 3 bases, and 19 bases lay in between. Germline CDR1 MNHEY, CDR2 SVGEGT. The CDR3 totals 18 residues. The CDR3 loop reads CASSYSNQGIRATDTQYF. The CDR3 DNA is TGTGCCAGCAGTTACTCCAATCAGGGGATCAGGGCAACAGATACGCAGTATTTT.

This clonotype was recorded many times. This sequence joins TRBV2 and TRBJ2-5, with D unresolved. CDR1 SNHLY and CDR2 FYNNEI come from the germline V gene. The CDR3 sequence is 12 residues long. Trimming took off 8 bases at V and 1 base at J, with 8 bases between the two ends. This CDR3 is CASDQTQETQYF. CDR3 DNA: TGTGCCAGCGATCAGACCCAAGAGACCCAGTACTTC.

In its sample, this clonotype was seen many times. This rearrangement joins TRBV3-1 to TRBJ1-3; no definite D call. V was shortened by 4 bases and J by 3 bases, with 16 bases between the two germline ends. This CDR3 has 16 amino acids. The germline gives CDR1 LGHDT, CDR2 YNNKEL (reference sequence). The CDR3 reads CASSRAGIYGGNTIYF. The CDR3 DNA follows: TGTGCCAGCAGCCGGGCAGGAATTTATGGTGGAAACACCATATATTTT.

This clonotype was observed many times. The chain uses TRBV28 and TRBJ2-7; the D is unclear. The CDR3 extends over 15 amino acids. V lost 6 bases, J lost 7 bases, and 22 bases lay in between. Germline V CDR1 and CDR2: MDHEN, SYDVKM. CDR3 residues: CASSPGGGPTLEQYF. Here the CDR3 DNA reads TGTGCCAGCAGCCCAGGCGGCGGACCTACGTTGGAGCAGTACTTC.

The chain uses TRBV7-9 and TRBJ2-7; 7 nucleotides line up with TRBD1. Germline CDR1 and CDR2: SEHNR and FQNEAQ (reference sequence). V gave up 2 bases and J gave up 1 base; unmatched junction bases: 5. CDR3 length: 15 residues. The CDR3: CASSLTGTVSYEQYF. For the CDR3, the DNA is TGTGCCAGCAGCTTAACCGGGACAGTGTCCTACGAGCAGTACTTC.

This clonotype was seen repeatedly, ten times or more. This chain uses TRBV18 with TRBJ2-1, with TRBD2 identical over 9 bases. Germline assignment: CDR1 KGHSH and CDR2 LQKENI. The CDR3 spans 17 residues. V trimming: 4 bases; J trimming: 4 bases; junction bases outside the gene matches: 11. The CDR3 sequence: CASSLPIAGVGYNEQFF. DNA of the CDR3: TGTGCCAGCTCACTTCCGATAGCGGGAGTAGGGTACAATGAGCAGTTCTTC.

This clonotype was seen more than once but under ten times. CDR3 nucleotides: TGTGCCAGTAGCCAGTCCCGACAGGGGCCCTACAATGAGCAGTTCTTC. It codes for CASSQSRQGPYNEQFF. This sequence joins TRBV19 and TRBJ2-1; 8 positions match TRBD1. CDR1 and CDR2 (germline): LNHDA, SQIVND (reference sequence). V lost 6 bases and J lost 2; bases outside the gene matches: 9. The CDR3 extends over 16 amino acids.

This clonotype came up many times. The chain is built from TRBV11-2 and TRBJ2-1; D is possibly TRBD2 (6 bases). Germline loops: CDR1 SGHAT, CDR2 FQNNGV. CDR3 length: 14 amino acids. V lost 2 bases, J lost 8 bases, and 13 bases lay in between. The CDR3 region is CASSLYTGEYEQFF. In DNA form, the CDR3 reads TGTGCCAGCAGCTTATATACGGGAGAATATGAGCAGTTCTTC.

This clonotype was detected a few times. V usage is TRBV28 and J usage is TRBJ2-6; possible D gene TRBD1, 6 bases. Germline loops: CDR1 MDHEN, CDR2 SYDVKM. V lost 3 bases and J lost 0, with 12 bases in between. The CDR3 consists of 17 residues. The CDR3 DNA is TGTGCCAGCAGTTTCAGGGGCTTTCCCTCTGGGGCCAACGTCCTGACTTTC. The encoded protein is CASSFRGFPSGANVLTF.

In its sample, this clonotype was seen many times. Here the CDR3 DNA reads TGTGCCAGCAGCTTAAAAGGGGGTTACCGCCGAAACCTCTACAATGAGCAGTTCTTC. Protein: CASSLKGGYRRNLYNEQFF. The gene calls are TRBV7-3 and TRBJ2-1; maybe TRBD1 (6 bases). Between the trimmed V and J ends, which lost 1 base and 3 bases, there was a span of 22 bases. Germline-derived CDR1 and CDR2 are SGHTA and FQGTGA. The CDR3 is made up of 19 amino acids.

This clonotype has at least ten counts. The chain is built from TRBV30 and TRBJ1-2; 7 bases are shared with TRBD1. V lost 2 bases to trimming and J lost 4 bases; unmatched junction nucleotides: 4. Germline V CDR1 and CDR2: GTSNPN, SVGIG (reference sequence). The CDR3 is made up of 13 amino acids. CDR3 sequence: CAWSRQGSYGYTF. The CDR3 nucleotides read TGTGCCTGGAGTCGACAGGGATCCTATGGCTACACCTTC.